This T cell receptor beta chain was observed in a study of T cells after yellow fever vaccination. Study-level findings and limits: Clones that expanded after primary vaccination mostly reappeared after the booster (roughly 97% CD4, approximately 85% CD8). Clonotypes shared by both compartments, CD4 and CD8, made up a small share. Peak timing came faster in the weaker secondary response, day 5 versus 15.

V lost 3 bases and J lost 1, with 9 bases in between. The CDR3 is made up of 14 amino acids. Notes on this clonotype: The antigen remains unidentified.

As TCR cDNA was made by 5'RACE template switching, a universal primer site and UMIs were added. Via MiXCR, TCRdb re-called the 5' RACE reads, giving one row per CDR3 protein. This sample carries under 100,000 distinct CDR3 sequences, under 6.5% of them seen once, and the ten largest clones take 35% to 45%. The receptor comes from a man younger than 35 who received the YFV17D yellow fever vaccine. The material sequenced was CD8+ T cells sorted from PBMCs, taken 10 days after the yellow fever booster vaccination. The genes are TRBV12-3 or TRBV12-4 and TRBJ1-1; D gene uncertain. The CDR3 bases are TGTGCCAGCAGTTTCACGAAGGCGAACACTGAAGCTTTCTTT. Translation gives CASSFTKANTEAFF.